This T cell receptor beta chain comes out of a study of blood T cell repertoires in COVID-19. Across the study: The United States, Italy and Spain were the sources of the acute and convalescent COVID-19 samples. T cells, B-cell-depleted T cells, or PBMCs provided the cDNA or gDNA that served as material.

As handled by the study authors: By means of reference gene primer amplification, nucleated cell counts were estimated. Data came from immunoSEQ multiplex PCR; TCRdb stores just in-frame clones and leaves some out. The V and J calls and clone size were taken over from that table, and D and trimming were inferred from the DNA. The profile covers about 200,000 clones, with 81% appearing a single time and approximately 8% taken by the ten largest. Sequenced material: peripheral blood. This receptor was identified in a woman older than 75 with acute or convalescent COVID-19.

The CDR3 sequence is CASSRLEPYNEQFF. The CDR3 coding sequence is TGCGCCAGCAGCCGTCTAGAACCCTACAATGAGCAGTTCTTC. The chain recombines TRBV5-1 with TRBJ2-1; D remains unclear. The CDR3 loop spans 14 amino acids. From germline, CDR1 is SGHRS and CDR2 YFSETQ. Trimming took 4 bases from V and 2 from J, leaving 10 bases between them.